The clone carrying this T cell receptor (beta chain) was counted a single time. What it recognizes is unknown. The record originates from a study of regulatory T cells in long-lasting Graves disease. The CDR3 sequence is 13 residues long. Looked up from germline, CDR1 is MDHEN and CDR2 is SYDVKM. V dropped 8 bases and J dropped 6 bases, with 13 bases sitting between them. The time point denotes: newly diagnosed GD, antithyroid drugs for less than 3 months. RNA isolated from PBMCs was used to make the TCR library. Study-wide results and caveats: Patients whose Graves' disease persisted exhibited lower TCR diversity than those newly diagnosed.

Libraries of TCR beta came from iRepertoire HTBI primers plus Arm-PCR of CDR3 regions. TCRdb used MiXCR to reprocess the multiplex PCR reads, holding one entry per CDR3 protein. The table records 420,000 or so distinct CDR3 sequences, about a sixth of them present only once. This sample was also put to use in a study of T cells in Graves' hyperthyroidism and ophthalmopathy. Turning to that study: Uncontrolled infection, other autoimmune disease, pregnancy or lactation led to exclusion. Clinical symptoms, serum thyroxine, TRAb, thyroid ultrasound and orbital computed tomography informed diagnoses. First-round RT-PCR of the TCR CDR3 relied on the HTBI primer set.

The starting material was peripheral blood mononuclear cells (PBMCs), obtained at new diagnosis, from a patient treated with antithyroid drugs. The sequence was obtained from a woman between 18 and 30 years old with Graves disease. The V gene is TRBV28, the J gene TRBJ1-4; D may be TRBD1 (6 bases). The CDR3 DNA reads TGTGCCAGCGCCTGCAGGGGACATGAAAAACTGTTTTTT. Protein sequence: CASACRGHEKLFF.